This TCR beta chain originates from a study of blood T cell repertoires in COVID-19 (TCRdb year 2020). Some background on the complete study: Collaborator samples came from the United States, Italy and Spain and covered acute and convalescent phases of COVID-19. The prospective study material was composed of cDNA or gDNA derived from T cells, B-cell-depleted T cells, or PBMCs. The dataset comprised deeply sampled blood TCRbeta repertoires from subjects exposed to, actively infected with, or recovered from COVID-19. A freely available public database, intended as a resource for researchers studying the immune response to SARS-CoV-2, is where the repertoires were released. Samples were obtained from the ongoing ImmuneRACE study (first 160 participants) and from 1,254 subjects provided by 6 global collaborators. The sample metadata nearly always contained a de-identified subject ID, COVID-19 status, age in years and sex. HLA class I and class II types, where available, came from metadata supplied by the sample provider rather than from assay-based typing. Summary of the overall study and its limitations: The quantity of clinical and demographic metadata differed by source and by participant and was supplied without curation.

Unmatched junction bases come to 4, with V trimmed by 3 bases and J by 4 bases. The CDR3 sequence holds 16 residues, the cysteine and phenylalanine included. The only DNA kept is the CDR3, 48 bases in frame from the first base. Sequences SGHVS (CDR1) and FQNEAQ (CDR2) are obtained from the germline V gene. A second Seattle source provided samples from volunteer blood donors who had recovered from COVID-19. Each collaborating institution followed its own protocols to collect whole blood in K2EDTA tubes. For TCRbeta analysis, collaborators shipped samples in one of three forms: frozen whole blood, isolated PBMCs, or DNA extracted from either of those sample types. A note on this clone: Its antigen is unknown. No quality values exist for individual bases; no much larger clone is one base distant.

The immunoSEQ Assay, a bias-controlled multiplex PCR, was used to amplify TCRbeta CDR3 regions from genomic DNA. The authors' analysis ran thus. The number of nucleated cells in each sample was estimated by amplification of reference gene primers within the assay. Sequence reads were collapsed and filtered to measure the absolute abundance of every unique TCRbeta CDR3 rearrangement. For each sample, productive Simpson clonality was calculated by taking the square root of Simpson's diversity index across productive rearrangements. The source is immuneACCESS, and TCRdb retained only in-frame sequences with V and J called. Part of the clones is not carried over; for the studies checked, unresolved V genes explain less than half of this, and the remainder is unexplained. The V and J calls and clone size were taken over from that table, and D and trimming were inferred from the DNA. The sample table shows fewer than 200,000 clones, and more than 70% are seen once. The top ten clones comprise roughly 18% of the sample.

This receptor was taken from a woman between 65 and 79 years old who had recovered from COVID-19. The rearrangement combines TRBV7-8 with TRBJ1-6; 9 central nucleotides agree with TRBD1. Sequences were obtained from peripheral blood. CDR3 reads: CASSFGTGTYNSPLHF. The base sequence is TGTGCCAGCAGCTTTGGGACAGGGACATATAATTCACCCCTCCACTTT.